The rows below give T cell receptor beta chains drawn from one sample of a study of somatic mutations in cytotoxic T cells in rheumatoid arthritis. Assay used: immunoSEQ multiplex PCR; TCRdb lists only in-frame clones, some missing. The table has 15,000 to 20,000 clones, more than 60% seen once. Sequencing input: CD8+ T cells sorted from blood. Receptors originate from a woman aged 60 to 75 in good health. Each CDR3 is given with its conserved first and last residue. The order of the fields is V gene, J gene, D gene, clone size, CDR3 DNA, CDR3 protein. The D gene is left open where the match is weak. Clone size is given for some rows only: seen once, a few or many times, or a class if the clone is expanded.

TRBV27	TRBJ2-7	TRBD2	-	TGTGCCAGCAGCCCAGGACTAGCGGGAATATACGAGCAGTACTTC	CASSPGLAGIYEQYF
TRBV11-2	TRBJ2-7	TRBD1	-	TGTGCCAGCAGCTTAGTGTGGGACAGCTACGAGCAGTACTTC	CASSLVWDSYEQYF
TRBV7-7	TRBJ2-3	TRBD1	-	TGTGCCAGCAGCCCCGGACAGGGGATCGTAGATACGCAGTATTTT	CASSPGQGIVDTQYF
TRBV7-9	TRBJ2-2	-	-	TGTGCCAGCAGCTTACAGGGGTTCAGCGGGGAGCTGTTTTTT	CASSLQGFSGELFF
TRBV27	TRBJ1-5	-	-	TGTGCCAGCAGTCCACACGGGCGGCCCCAGCATTTT	CASSPHGRPQHF
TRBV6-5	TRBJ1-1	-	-	TGTGCCAGCAGCCGACGGGGGGAAGCGGGCGAAGCTTTCTTT	CASSRRGEAGEAFF
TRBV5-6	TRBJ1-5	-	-	TGTGCCAGCAGCTTGGGGGCCCGAGACGATAGCAATCAGCCCCAGCATTTT	CASSLGARDDSNQPQHF
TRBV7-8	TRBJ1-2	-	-	TGTGCCAGCAGCTTAGCCCCGACAGTTCTGGGCTACACCTTC	CASSLAPTVLGYTF
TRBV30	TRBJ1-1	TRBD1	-	TGTGCCTGGAGTTCGGACAGGGGGCGGACTGAAGCTTTCTTT	CAWSSDRGRTEAFF
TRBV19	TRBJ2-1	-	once	TGTGCCAGTAGTCACAGGGAAAGCTCCTACAATGAGCAGTTCTTC	CASSHRESSYNEQFF
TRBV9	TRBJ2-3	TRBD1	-	TGTGCCAGCAGCTCCAGACAGGGGGCAGATACGCAGTATTTT	CASSSRQGADTQYF
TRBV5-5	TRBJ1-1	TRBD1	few	TGTGCCAGCAGCATCGACAGGGACACTGAAGCTTTCTTT	CASSIDRDTEAFF
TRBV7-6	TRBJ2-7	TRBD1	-	TGTGCCAGCAGCTTAGCGCGGGGACAGGGGTACGAGCAGTACTTC	CASSLARGQGYEQYF
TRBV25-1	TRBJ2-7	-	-	TGTGCCAGCAGTGCCGGGGTCCTGTATCACGAGCAGTACTTC	CASSAGVLYHEQYF
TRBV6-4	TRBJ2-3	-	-	TGTGCCAGCAGTGAGGGGGAGCACACAGATACGCAGTATTTT	CASSEGEHTDTQYF
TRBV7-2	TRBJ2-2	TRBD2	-	TGTGCCAGCAGCCCCTTAGCGGGAGGAACCGGGGAGCTGTTTTTT	CASSPLAGGTGELFF
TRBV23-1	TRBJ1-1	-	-	TGCGCCAGCAGTCTCAGGTGGAACACTGAAGCTTTCTTT	CASSLRWNTEAFF
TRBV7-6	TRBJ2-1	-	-	TGTGCCAGCAGCCTCCTGGGGACAAAAGAGCAGTTCTTC	CASSLLGTKEQFF
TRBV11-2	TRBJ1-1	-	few	TGTGCCAGCAGCACAGGGAGCCAAGCTTTCTTT	CASSTGSQAFF
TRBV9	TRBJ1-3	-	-	TGTGCCAGCAGCGTAGCAGGGAGCTCTGGAAACACCATATATTTT	CASSVAGSSGNTIYF
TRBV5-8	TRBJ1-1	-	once	TGTGCCAGCAGCTTCGGTGGGAACACTGAAGCTTTCTTT	CASSFGGNTEAFF
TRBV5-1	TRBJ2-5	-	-	TGCGCCAGCAGCTTGCCCCCGGGCCAGTACTTC	CASSLPPGQYF